What follows are 5 T cell receptor beta chains derived from one specimen sequenced in a study of shared clonotypes between healthy human individuals. Positive CCR7 selection of CD45RO-negative cells yielded the naive CD8 cells, and terminally differentiated effector memory CD45RA+ cells were excluded. Clones were sequenced by immunoSEQ multiplex PCR, and TCRdb holds only the in-frame ones, with some missing. Among some 580,000 clones listed, 98% were seen once. Input material: naive CD8+ T cells sorted from blood. These receptors were obtained from a man aged 25 to 40 in good health.

The chain employs TRBV7-9 and TRBJ2-7; D is unresolved. V was clipped by 6 bases and J by 3 bases, with 12 bases between them. The CDR3 spans 13 residues. CDR1 is SEHNR and CDR2 is FQNEAQ in the germline V gene (reference sequence). CDR3 sequence (DNA): TGTGCCAGCAGTCCTTCCACAAACTACGAGCAGTACTTC. Translation gives CASSPSTNYEQYF.

V and J are TRBV6-1 and TRBJ1-4, with D maybe TRBD1 (5 bases). The CDR3 has 15 residues. V was trimmed by 6 bases and J by 0 bases, leaving 11 bases between them. Germline loops: CDR1 MNHNS, CDR2 SASEGT. The CDR3: CASSRTFPTNEKLFF. As DNA, the CDR3 is TGTGCCAGCAGCCGGACATTCCCAACTAATGAAAAACTGTTTTTT.

This sequence joins TRBV18 and TRBJ2-7; TRBD2 is a possible D gene (6 bases). This CDR3 spans 14 amino acids. CDR1 is KGHSH, CDR2 LQKENI, per germline. Trimming removed 6 bases at V and 0 bases at J, with 12 bases between. For the CDR3, the DNA is TGTGCCAGCTCCCCCACGGACTACTCCTACGAGCAGTACTTC. Residues: CASSPTDYSYEQYF.

DNA of the CDR3: TGTGCCAGTAGCGTACAGGGTGATCACCTCTACGAGCAGTACTTC. It translates to CASSVQGDHLYEQYF. The rearrangement uses TRBV19 and TRBJ2-7; TRBD1 is a possible D gene (6 bases). Trimming left V 6 bases short and J 3 bases short, with 18 bases between. The CDR3 is 15 residues long. The V gene's germline CDR1 is LNHDA and CDR2 SQIVND (reference sequence).

This clone was observed a single time. V and J are TRBV7-2 and TRBJ1-2, with 7 positions matching TRBD1. V lost 1 base to trimming and J lost 4 bases; unmatched junction nucleotides: 12. The germline V gene encodes CDR1 SGHTA and CDR2 FQGNSA. CDR3 length: 17 residues. The CDR3 DNA sequence: TGTGCCAGCAGCTTAGTGGGTGCCGGGACAGACATCTATGGCTACACCTTC. This codes for CASSLVGAGTDIYGYTF.